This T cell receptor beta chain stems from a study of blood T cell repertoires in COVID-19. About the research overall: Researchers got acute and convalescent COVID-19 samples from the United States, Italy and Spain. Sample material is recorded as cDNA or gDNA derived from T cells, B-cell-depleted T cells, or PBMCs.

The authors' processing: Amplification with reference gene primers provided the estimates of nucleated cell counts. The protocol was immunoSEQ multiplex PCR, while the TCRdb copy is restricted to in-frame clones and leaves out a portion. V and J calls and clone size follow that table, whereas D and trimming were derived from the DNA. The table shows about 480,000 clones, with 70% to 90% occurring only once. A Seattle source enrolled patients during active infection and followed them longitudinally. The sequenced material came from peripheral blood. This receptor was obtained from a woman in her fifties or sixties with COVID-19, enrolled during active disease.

The CDR3 region has the DNA TGTGCCTGGGCTACAGGGGGCCTGTACACTGAAGCTTTCTTT. As protein: CAWATGGLYTEAFF. The chain couples TRBV30 to TRBJ1-1, with 9 nucleotides matching TRBD1. This CDR3 comprises 14 residues. V shed 5 bases and J 3 bases; nucleotides not matched to a gene: 7. CDR1 GTSNPN and CDR2 SVGIG come from the germline V gene (reference sequence). Using reference TRBV30 and TRBJ1-1 for the parts outside the CDR3, the full variable domain is SQTIHQWPATLVQPVGSPLSLECTVEGTSNPNLYWYRQAAGRGLQLLFYSVGIGQISSEVPQNLSASRPQDRQFILSSKKLLLSDSGFYLCAWATGGLYTEAFFGQGTRLTVV.